These T cell receptor beta chains were read from a single sample in a study of blood T cell repertoires in COVID-19. Measured with immunoSEQ multiplex PCR; TCRdb has only the in-frame clones, and not every one. The sample lists approximately 74,000 clones, approximately 90% occurring once. The sequencing sample was made of peripheral blood. The receptors derive from a woman aged 60-75 years with active COVID-19. Each CDR3 is given without its conserved first and last residue. Fields, in order: V gene, CDR3 length, D gene, CDR3 protein. The D gene is left open where the match is weak.

v_call: TRBV5-8; cdr3_length: 14; d_call: NA; cdr3_aa: ASSHGRGINGEKLF
v_call: TRBV7-8; cdr3_length: 13; d_call: NA; cdr3_aa: ASSSLAVSTDTQY
v_call: TRBV3-1/TRBV3-2; cdr3_length: 16; d_call: TRBD2; cdr3_aa: ASSQDRGLAGVEETQY
v_call: TRBV5-1; cdr3_length: 13; d_call: TRBD1; cdr3_aa: ASSLGDSGGEKLF
v_call: TRBV28; cdr3_length: 11; d_call: NA; cdr3_aa: ASIRIGTDTQY
v_call: TRBV11-2; cdr3_length: 13; d_call: NA; cdr3_aa: ASSLVGVGANVLT
v_call: TRBV5-1; cdr3_length: 12; d_call: NA; cdr3_aa: ASSLVTGSGEAF
v_call: TRBV5-6; cdr3_length: 14; d_call: TRBD1; cdr3_aa: ASHKRGTGDIYEQY
v_call: TRBV6-6; cdr3_length: 13; d_call: NA; cdr3_aa: ASSSSGTSNQPQH
v_call: TRBV7-9; cdr3_length: 13; d_call: NA; cdr3_aa: ASSSPEGPFGEQY
v_call: TRBV3-1/TRBV3-2; cdr3_length: 13; d_call: TRBD1; cdr3_aa: ASSQAGTGVTEAF
v_call: TRBV24-1; cdr3_length: 17; d_call: TRBD2; cdr3_aa: ATSGTVGLAESSYNEQF
v_call: TRBV15; cdr3_length: 15; d_call: TRBD2; cdr3_aa: ATSRRATSGRDNEQF
v_call: TRBV20-1; cdr3_length: 9; d_call: NA; cdr3_aa: SAIPIETQY
v_call: TRBV4-2; cdr3_length: 15; d_call: TRBD1; cdr3_aa: ASSTRDRGSPAYEQY
v_call: TRBV29-1; cdr3_length: 11; d_call: NA; cdr3_aa: SVSFGTGTEAF
v_call: TRBV4-1; cdr3_length: 12; d_call: NA; cdr3_aa: ASSPSGQSYGYT
v_call: TRBV3-1/TRBV3-2; cdr3_length: 12; d_call: TRBD2; cdr3_aa: ASSQDTVAGEKF